A selection of T cell receptor beta chains follows, all from one sample in a study of T cells after yellow fever vaccination. TCRdb re-called the 5' RACE reads with MiXCR, one entry per CDR3 protein. The sample lists over 250,000 distinct CDR3 sequences, approximately 5.2% seen once, with 2.5% to 4% in the top ten. Sequences were derived from CD4+ T cells sorted from PBMCs, sampled on the day of the yellow fever booster vaccination. These receptor sequences come from a man between 18 and 35 years old who received the YFV17D yellow fever vaccine. Both conserved end residues are part of each CDR3. The order of the fields is J gene, clone size, V gene, D gene, CDR3 protein, CDR3 DNA. The D gene is left open where the match is weak. A row's size may be missing; if present it is once, few, many or a size class.

TRBJ1-1 | few | TRBV12-3/TRBV12-4 | NA | CASSFANVNTEAFF | TGTGCCAGCAGTTTCGCGAATGTGAACACTGAAGCTTTCTTT
TRBJ2-7 | many | TRBV5-1 | NA | CASSQGRGAAYEQYF | TGCGCCAGCAGCCAAGGACGGGGGGCCGCATACGAGCAGTACTTC
TRBJ2-5 | many | TRBV5-1 | NA | CASSFAGRPEETQYF | TGCGCCAGCAGCTTTGCTGGTCGGCCAGAAGAGACCCAGTACTTC
TRBJ2-3 | NA | TRBV18 | TRBD2 | CASSPGGRADTQYF | TGTGCCAGCTCACCAGGAGGGAGGGCGGATACGCAGTATTTT
TRBJ1-1 | few | TRBV7-9 | NA | CASSLALGLNTEAFF | TGTGCCAGCAGCTTAGCGCTAGGGCTGAACACTGAAGCTTTCTTT
TRBJ2-5 | many | TRBV20-1 | TRBD2 | CSARDGTSGALGTQYF | TGCAGTGCTAGAGATGGAACTAGCGGGGCCTTGGGGACCCAGTACTTC
TRBJ2-3 | NA | TRBV20-1 | NA | CSARIPWEGTDTQYF | TGCAGTGCTAGGATTCCTTGGGAGGGCACAGATACGCAGTATTTT
TRBJ1-5 | few | TRBV20-1 | TRBD1 | CSARDSRTGGHQPQHF | TGCAGTGCTAGAGATTCCCGGACAGGGGGCCATCAGCCCCAGCATTTT
TRBJ2-7 | many | TRBV7-9 | NA | CASSPGRAYEQYF | TGTGCCAGCAGCCCGGGACGGGCCTACGAGCAGTACTTC
TRBJ2-5 | many | TRBV9 | NA | CASSVNPRTETQYF | TGTGCCAGCAGCGTAAATCCTAGGACCGAGACCCAGTACTTC
TRBJ1-1 | many | TRBV4-1 | NA | CASSQADRNTEAFF | TGCGCCAGCAGCCAAGCGGACAGGAACACTGAAGCTTTCTTT
TRBJ2-1 | many | TRBV5-1 | TRBD1 | CASIQGTANNEQFF | TGCGCCAGCATTCAAGGGACAGCTAACAATGAGCAGTTCTTC
TRBJ2-5 | many | TRBV5-1 | NA | CASSLESGSQYF | TGCGCCAGCAGCTTGGAGTCGGGTTCCCAGTACTTC
TRBJ1-1 | NA | TRBV12-3/TRBV12-4 | NA | CASSTGYNTEAFF | TGTGCCAGCAGTACAGGTTATAACACTGAAGCTTTCTTT
TRBJ2-1 | many | TRBV20-1 | NA | CSARAYSYNEQFF | TGCAGTGCGCGAGCGTACTCCTACAATGAGCAGTTCTTC
TRBJ1-1 | NA | TRBV12-3/TRBV12-4 | NA | CASTPGGAFF | TGTGCCAGCACCCCCGGTGGGGCTTTCTTT
TRBJ2-7 | many | TRBV7-9 | NA | CASSLGPNSYEQYF | TGTGCCAGCAGCTTAGGTCCGAACTCCTACGAGCAGTACTTC
TRBJ2-3 | many | TRBV4-1 | TRBD1 | CASSRLTGGGTDTQYF | TGCGCCAGCAGCCGCTTGACAGGGGGTGGCACAGATACGCAGTATTTT
TRBJ2-7 | many | TRBV5-1 | NA | CASSLGGYEQYF | TGTGCCAGCAGCTTAGGGGGTTACGAGCAGTACTTC
TRBJ1-2 | few | TRBV12-3/TRBV12-4 | TRBD1 | CASSRPARGLSYTF | TGTGCCAGCAGCCGGCCTGCCAGGGGGCTAAGCTACACCTTC
TRBJ2-2 | few | TRBV20-1 | NA | CSAIGATRNTGELFF | TGCAGTGCTATCGGGGCCACCAGAAACACCGGGGAGCTGTTTTTT
TRBJ1-1 | NA | TRBV10-2 | TRBD1 | CASRQGAAEAFF | TGCGCCAGCAGACAGGGGGCGGCTGAAGCTTTCTTT
TRBJ2-3 | few | TRBV2 | NA | CASSGGPPRTDTQYF | TGTGCCAGCAGTGGGGGCCCCCCTCGCACAGATACGCAGTATTTT
TRBJ2-7 | NA | TRBV12-3/TRBV12-4 | NA | CASSFRHSYEQYF | TGTGCCAGCAGTTTCAGGCACTCCTACGAGCAGTACTTC
TRBJ1-2 | few | TRBV4-3 | NA | CASSQVAAMEGYGYTF | TGCGCCAGCAGCCAAGTGGCCGCCATGGAGGGCTATGGCTACACCTTC
TRBJ1-1 | many | TRBV7-9 | NA | CASSNNRDPRKAFF | TGTGCCAGCAGCAACAATAGGGACCCCCGCAAAGCTTTCTTT
TRBJ2-1 | many | TRBV2 | TRBD2 | CASRKAGLAGGKNEQFF | TGTGCCAGCAGGAAAGCCGGCCTAGCGGGGGGGAAAAATGAGCAGTTCTTC